This section outlines one T cell receptor beta chain sequence together with its context. Antigen specificity is unknown. Germline V gives CDR1 LNHDA, CDR2 SQIVND (reference sequence). Trimming stripped 4 bases from V and 4 bases from J, with 10 bases between. This CDR3 is built from 14 residues. The sample is drawn from a study of T cell repertoires in cytomegalovirus infection. Study results and caveats: Using cumulative public TCR beta family frequency, the authors identified those who carried CMV together with the relevant HLA. HLA-C-restricted TCR beta clonotypes specific for CMV led the ex vivo response.

TCRdb re-analysed the reads in MiXCR, keeping a single row per CDR3 protein. The sample carries roughly 320,000 distinct CDR3 sequences, roughly 9.3% recorded once. V gene TRBV19 combines with J gene TRBJ2-2, with D possibly matching TRBD1 (6 bases). The sequencing sample was made of PBMCs. This TCR was sampled from a human donor in good health (CMV status not recorded). Some clones in this sample may be carry-over from other donors' samples. CDR3 protein: CASSNTGITGELFF. The CDR3 bases are TGTGCCAGTAGTAACACAGGGATCACCGGGGAGCTGTTTTTT. The variable domain in full, completed from reference TRBV19 and TRBJ2-2, reads DGGITQSPKYLFRKEGQNVTLSCEQNLNHDAMYWYRQDPGQGLRLIYYSQIVNDFQKGDIAEGYSVSREKKESFPLTVTSAQKNPTAFYLCASSNTGITGELFFGEGSRLTVL.